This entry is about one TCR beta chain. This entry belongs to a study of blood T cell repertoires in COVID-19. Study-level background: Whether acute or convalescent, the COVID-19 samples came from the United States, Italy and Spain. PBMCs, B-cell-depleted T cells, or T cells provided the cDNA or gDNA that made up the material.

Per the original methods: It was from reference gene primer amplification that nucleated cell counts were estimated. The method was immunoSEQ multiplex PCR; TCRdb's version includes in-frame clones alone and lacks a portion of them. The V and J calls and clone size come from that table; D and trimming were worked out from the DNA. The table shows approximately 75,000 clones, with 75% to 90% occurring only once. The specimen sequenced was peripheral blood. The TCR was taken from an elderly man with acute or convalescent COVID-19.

The CDR3 bases are TGTGCCAGCAGCGCCGTTGCCACTAGCGGGCAGGGGCATGAGCAGTTCTTC. Its protein product is CASSAVATSGQGHEQFF. The V call is TRBV9, the J call TRBJ2-1, with 9 bases fitting TRBD2. Germline lookup yields CDR1 SGDLS and CDR2 YYNGEE. The CDR3 covers 17 residues. J was trimmed by 8 bases and V by 3 bases; bases with no gene match: 15.